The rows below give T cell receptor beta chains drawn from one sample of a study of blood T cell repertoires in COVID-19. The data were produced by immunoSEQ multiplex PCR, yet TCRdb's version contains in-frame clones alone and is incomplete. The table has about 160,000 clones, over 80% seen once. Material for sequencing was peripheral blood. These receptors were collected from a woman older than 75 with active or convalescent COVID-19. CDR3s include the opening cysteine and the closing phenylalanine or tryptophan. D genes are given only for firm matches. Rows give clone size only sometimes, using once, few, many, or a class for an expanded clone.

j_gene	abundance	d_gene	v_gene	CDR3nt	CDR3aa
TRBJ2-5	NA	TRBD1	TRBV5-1	TGCGCCAGCAGCCCCCCGACAGGGATTGGGTACCAAGAGACCCAGTACTTC	CASSPPTGIGYQETQYF
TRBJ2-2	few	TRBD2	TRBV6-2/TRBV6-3	TGTGCCAGCAGTTACTCGAGGACTAGCGGGGGGGCCGGGGAGCTGTTTTTT	CASSYSRTSGGAGELFF
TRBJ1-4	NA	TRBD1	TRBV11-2	TGTGCCAGCAGCTTAAAGGGATACAGGGGGCTCGCAACTAATGAAAAACTGTTTTTT	CASSLKGYRGLATNEKLFF
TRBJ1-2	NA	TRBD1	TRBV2	TGTGCCAGCAGACTCACAGGGGCGGTCTATGGCTACACCTTC	CASRLTGAVYGYTF
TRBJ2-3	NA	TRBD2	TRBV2	TGTGCCAGCAACCGGGGGGGTACAGATACGCAGTATTTT	CASNRGGTDTQYF
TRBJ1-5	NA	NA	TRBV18	TGTGCCAGCTCCCCGGGTCAGGGTGGAAGTCAGCCCCAGCATTTT	CASSPGQGGSQPQHF
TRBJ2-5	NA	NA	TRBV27	TGTGCCAGCAGTGAAAATCCGAGCGCGACCCAGTACTTC	CASSENPSATQYF
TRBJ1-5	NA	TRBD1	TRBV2	TGTGCCAGCAGTACCCCCGGGACAGGAAAAAATCAGCCCCAGCATTTT	CASSTPGTGKNQPQHF
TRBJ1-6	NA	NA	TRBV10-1	TGCGCCAGCAGCGATAAACTGAACTCACCCCTCCACTTT	CASSDKLNSPLHF
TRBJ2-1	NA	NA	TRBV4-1	TGCGCCAGCAGCCAAGAATTAGTTAGCGCCGGATACAATGAGCAGTTCTTC	CASSQELVSAGYNEQFF
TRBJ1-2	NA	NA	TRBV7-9	TGTGCCAGCAGCTCTAAGGGAGGGGGTGTAAGCTATGGCTACACCTTC	CASSSKGGGVSYGYTF
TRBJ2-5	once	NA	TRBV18	TGTGCCAGCTCACCCCAGCAAGAGACCCAGTACTTC	CASSPQQETQYF
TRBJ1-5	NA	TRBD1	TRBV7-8	TGTGCCAGCAGCTTAGTGACAGGGGGCTGGCAGCCCCAGCATTTT	CASSLVTGGWQPQHF
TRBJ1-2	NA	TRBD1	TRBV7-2	TGTGCCAGCAGCTTAGGGGACAGGGGCCACTATGGCTACACCTTC	CASSLGDRGHYGYTF
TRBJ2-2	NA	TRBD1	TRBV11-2	TGTGCCAGCAGCTTGGACAGGGGGATAATCGGGGAGCTGTTTTTT	CASSLDRGIIGELFF
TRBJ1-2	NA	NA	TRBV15	TGTGCCACCAGCAGAGATAAGGGGTCGGGCTACACCTTC	CATSRDKGSGYTF
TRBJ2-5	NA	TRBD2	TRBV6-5	TGTGCCAGCAGCCGCCTAGCGGGGATAGACTTC	CASSRLAGIDF
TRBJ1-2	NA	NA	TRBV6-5	TGTGCCAGCAGTTACGAACGGGGAGACGGCTACACCTTC	CASSYERGDGYTF
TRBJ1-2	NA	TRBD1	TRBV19	TGTGCCAGTAATCAACAGGGGGCCAACTATGGCTACACCTTC	CASNQQGANYGYTF
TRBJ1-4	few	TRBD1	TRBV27	TGTGCCAGCAGTTTATCGAGACAGGGAGGACGCCGGAGTGAAAAACTGTTTTTT	CASSLSRQGGRRSEKLFF
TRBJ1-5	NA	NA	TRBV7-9	TGTGCCAGCAGCTTAGCTCCGGGGGGGCAGCCCCAGCATTTT	CASSLAPGGQPQHF
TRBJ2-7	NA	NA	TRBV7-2	TGTGCCAGCAGCGTGGCCCTGGGGCCCTACGAGCAGTACTTC	CASSVALGPYEQYF
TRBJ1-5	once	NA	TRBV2	TGTGCCAGCAACTCGGACCCAGGAGGTCAGCCCCAGCATTTT	CASNSDPGGQPQHF
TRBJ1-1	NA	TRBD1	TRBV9	TGTGCCAGCAGCGTAGGGGGACAGGGTGGCACTGAAGCTTTCTTT	CASSVGGQGGTEAFF
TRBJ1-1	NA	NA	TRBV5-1	TGCGCCAGCAGCCAAGGAGGGCCGAGAAACACTGAAGCTTTCTTT	CASSQGGPRNTEAFF
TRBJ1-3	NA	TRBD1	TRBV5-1	TGCGCCAGCAGCTCAACCGGGACAGGGACGAGCTCTGGAAACACCATATATTTT	CASSSTGTGTSSGNTIYF
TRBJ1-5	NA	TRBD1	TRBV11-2	TGTGCCAGCAGCGCGGGACAGAGGAATCAGCCCCAGCATTTT	CASSAGQRNQPQHF
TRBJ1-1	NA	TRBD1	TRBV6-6	TGTGCCAGCAGTACCGGACAGGGGAACACTGAAGCTTTCTTT	CASSTGQGNTEAFF
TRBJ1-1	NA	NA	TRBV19	TGTGCCAGTAGTATATGGAGGGACGGCACTGAAGCTTTCTTT	CASSIWRDGTEAFF
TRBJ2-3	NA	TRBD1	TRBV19	TGTGCCAGTAGTAGACAGGGGGGGAAAGATACGCAGTATTTT	CASSRQGGKDTQYF
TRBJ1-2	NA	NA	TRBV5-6	TGTGCCAGCAGCCTCGACACGAGAAACTATGGCTACACCTTC	CASSLDTRNYGYTF
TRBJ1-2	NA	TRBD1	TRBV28	TGTGCCGGGGGACAGGGGGCTAACTATGGCTACACCTTC	CAGGQGANYGYTF
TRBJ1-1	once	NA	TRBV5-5	TGTGCCAGCAGCTTGGACAGTGGGAACACTGAAGCTTTCTTT	CASSLDSGNTEAFF
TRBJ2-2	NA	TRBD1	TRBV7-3	TGTGCCAGCAGCCGTCCCGGGACAGGGACCGGGGAGCTGTTTTTT	CASSRPGTGTGELFF
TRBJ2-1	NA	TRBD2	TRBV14	TGTGCCAGCAGCCTCTCAACTAGCGGACCCTACAATGAGCAGTTCTTC	CASSLSTSGPYNEQFF
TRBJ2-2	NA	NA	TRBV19	TGTGCCAGTAGTATGGGTGGGCGTATCCCCGGGGAGCTGTTTTTT	CASSMGGRIPGELFF
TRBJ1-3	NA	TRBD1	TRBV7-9	TGTGCCAGCAGCTCGACGGACAGGGGGCGCGATCCTGGAAACACCATATATTTT	CASSSTDRGRDPGNTIYF
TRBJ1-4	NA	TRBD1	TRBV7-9	TGTGCCAGCAGAACCCCCGGGACAGCAACTAATGAAAAACTGTTTTTT	CASRTPGTATNEKLFF
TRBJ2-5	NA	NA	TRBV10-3	TGTGCCATCAGGGACAGCGTCCAAGAGACCCAGTACTTC	CAIRDSVQETQYF
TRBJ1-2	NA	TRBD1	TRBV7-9	TGTGCCAGCAGCCACCAGGGGGCCCAACCATTATATGGCTACACCTTC	CASSHQGAQPLYGYTF
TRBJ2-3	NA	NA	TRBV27	TGTGCCAGCAGTTTGGGCGAAGGTGGGGCGAGCACAGATACGCAGTATTTT	CASSLGEGGASTDTQYF
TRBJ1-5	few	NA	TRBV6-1	TGTGCCAGCAGTGAATTGGGGACAAGATTTTGGGGCAATCAGCCCCAGCATTTT	CASSELGTRFWGNQPQHF
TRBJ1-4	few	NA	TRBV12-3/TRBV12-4	TGTGCCAGCAATCCTCAGGGCCATGAAAAACTGTTTTTT	CASNPQGHEKLFF